This T cell receptor beta chain was identified during a study of T cells in Graves' hyperthyroidism and ophthalmopathy. The CDR3 totals 11 residues. The V end lost 8 bases, the J end lost 5 bases, and 11 bases lay between the germline ends. Germline values: CDR1 SQVTM, CDR2 ANQGSEA. This clonotype was counted ten times or more. Researchers took RNA transcripts and amplified the TCR beta CDR3 regions from them. Initially, a first-round RT-PCR of the TCR CDR3 employed the HTBI primer set. MiXCR was run by TCRdb on the multiplex PCR reads, yielding one entry per CDR3 protein. The sample holds hundreds of thousands of distinct CDR3 sequences; under 20% are singletons and the top ten take approximately 3.8%.

This sequence was found in a woman aged 25 to 39 with Graves' hyperthyroidism. The sample consisted of blood. V usage is TRBV29-1 and J usage is TRBJ2-3; D may be TRBD2 (5 bases). As DNA, the CDR3 is TGCAGCCCCGCCCGGGGAGATACGCAGTATTTT. This encodes CSPARGDTQYF.